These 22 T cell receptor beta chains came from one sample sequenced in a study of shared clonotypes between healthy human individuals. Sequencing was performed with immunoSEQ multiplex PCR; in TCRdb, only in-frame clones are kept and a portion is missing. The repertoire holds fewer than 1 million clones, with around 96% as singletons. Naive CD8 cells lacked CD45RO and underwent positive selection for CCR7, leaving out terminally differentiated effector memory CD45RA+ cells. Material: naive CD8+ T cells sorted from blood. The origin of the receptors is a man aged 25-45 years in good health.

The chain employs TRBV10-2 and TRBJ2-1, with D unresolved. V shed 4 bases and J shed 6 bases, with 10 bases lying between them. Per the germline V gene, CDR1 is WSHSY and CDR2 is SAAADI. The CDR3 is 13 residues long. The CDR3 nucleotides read TGCGCCAGCAGTGGGCCGGTATCCAATGAGCAGTTCTTC. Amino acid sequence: CASSGPVSNEQFF.

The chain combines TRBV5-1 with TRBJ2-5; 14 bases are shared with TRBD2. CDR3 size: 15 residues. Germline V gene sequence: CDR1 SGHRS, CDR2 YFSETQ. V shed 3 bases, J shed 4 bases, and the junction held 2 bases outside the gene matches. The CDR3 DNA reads TGCGCCAGCAGCTGGACTAGCGGGGGGCGAGAGACCCAGTACTTC. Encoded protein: CASSWTSGGRETQYF. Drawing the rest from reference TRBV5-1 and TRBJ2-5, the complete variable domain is KAGVTQTPRYLIKTRGQQVTLSCSPISGHRSVSWYQQTPGQGLQFLFEYFSETQRNKGNFPGRFSGRQFSNSRSEMNVSTLELGDSALYLCASSWTSGGRETQYFGPGTRLLVL.

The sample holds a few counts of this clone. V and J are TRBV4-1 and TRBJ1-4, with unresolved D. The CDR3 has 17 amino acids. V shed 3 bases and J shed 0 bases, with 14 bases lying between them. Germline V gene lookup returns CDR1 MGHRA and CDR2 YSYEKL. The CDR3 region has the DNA TGCGCCAGCAGCCACGGGTTCCGTTCTGCAACTAATGAAAAACTGTTTTTT. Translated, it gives CASSHGFRSATNEKLFF.

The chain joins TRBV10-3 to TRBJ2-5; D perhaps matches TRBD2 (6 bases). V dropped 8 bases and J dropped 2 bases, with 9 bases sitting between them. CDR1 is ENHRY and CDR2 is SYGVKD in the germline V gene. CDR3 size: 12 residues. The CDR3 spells CAIGGLQETQYF. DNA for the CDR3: TGTGCCATCGGGGGACTGCAAGAGACCCAGTACTTC.

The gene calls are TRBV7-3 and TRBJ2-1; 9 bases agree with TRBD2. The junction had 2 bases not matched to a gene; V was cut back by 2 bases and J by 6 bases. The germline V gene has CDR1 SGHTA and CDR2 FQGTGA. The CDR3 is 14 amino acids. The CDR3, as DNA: TGTGCCAGCAGCTTAGCGGGAGGGATCAATGAGCAGTTCTTC. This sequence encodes CASSLAGGINEQFF.

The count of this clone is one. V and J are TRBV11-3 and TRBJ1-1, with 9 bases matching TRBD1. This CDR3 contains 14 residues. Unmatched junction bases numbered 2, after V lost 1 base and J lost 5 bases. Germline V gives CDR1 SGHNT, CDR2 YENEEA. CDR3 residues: CASSLGGTGTEAFF. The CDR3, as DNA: TGTGCCAGCAGCTTAGGTGGGACAGGGACTGAAGCTTTCTTT.

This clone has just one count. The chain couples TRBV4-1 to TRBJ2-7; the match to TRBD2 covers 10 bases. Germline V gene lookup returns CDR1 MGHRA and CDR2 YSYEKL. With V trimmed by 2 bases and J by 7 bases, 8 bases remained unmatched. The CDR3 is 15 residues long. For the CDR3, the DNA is TGCGCCAGCAGCCAAACCGGGACTAGCGTTTGGGAGCAGTACTTC. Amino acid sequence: CASSQTGTSVWEQYF.

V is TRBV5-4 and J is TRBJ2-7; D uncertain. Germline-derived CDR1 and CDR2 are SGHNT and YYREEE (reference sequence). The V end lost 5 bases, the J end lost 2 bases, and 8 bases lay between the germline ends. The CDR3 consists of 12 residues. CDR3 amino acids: CASSRLAYEQYF. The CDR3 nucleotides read TGTGCCAGCAGTCGCCTAGCCTACGAGCAGTACTTC.

The CDR3 region is CASSSESQPNQPQHF. The CDR3 DNA reads TGTGCCAGCAGCTCCGAAAGCCAGCCTAATCAGCCCCAGCATTTT. V is TRBV7-9 and J is TRBJ1-5, with D unclear. The CDR3 totals 15 residues. Trimming pared 4 bases from V and 4 bases from J, leaving 14 bases between. Germline V gene data show CDR1 as SEHNR and CDR2 as FQNEAQ (reference sequence). Complete variable domain (other parts from reference TRBV7-9 and TRBJ1-5): DTGVSQNPRHKITKRGQNVTFRCDPISEHNRLYWYRQTLGQGPEFLTYFQNEAQLEKSRLLSDRFSAERPKGSFSTLEIQRTEQGDSAMYLCASSSESQPNQPQHFGDGTRLSIL.

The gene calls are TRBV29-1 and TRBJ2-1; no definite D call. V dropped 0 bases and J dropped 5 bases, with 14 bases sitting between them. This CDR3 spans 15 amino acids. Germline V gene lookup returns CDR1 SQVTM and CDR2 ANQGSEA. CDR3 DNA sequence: TGCAGCGTTGAAGAGAGAGTGTTGGCGAACAATGAGCAGTTCTTC. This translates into CSVEERVLANNEQFF.

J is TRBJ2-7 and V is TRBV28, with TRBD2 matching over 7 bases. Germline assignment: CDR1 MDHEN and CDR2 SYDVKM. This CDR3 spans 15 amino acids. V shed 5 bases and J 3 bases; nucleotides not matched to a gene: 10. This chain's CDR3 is CASSPGLGFFYEQYF. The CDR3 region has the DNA TGTGCCAGCAGTCCAGGACTAGGGTTTTTCTACGAGCAGTACTTC.

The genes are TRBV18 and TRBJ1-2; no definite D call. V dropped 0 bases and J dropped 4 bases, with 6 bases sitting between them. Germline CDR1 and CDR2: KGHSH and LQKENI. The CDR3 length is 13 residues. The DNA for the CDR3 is TGTGCCAGCTCACCACCTCGGTCCTATGGCTACACCTTC. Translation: CASSPPRSYGYTF.

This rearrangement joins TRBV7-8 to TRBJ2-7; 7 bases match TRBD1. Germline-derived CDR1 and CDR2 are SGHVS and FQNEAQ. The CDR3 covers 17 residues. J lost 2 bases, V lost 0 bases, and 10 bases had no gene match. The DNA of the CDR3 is TGTGCCAGCAGCTTAGCCGAATGGTGGCAGGGGGCCTACGAGCAGTACTTC. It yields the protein CASSLAEWWQGAYEQYF.

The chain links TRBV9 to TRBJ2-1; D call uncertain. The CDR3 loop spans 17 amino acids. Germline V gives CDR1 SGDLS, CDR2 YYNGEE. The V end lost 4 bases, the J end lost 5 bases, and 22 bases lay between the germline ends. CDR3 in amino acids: CASSPRQLGSVNNEQFF. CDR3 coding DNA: TGTGCCAGCAGCCCCCGTCAACTCGGCAGTGTCAACAATGAGCAGTTCTTC.

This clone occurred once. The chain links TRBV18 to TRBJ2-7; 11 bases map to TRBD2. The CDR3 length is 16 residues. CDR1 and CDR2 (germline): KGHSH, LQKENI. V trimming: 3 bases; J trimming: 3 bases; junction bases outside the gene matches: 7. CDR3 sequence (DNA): TGTGCCAGCTCACCGAGTGATAGCGGGAGGGTCTACGAGCAGTACTTC. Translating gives CASSPSDSGRVYEQYF.

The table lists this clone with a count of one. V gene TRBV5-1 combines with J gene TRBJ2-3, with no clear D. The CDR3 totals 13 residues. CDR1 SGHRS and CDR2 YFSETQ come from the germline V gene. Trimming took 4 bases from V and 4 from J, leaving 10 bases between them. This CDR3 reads CASSPEPADTQYF. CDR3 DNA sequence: TGCGCCAGCAGCCCGGAACCAGCAGATACGCAGTATTTT. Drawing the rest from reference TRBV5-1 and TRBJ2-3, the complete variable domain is KAGVTQTPRYLIKTRGQQVTLSCSPISGHRSVSWYQQTPGQGLQFLFEYFSETQRNKGNFPGRFSGRQFSNSRSEMNVSTLELGDSALYLCASSPEPADTQYFGPGTRLTVL.

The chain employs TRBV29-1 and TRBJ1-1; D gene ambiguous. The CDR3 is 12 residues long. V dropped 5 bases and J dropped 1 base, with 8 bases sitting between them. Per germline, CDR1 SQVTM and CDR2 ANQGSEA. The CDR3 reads CSVMDSNTEAFF. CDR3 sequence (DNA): TGCAGCGTTATGGATTCGAACACTGAAGCTTTCTTT.

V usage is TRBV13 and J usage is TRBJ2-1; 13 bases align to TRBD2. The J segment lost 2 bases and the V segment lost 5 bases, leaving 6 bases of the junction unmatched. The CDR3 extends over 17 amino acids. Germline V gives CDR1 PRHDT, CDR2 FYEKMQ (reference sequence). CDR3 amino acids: CASSILLAGGPYNEQFF. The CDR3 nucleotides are TGTGCCAGCAGCATCTTACTAGCGGGAGGGCCCTACAATGAGCAGTTCTTC.

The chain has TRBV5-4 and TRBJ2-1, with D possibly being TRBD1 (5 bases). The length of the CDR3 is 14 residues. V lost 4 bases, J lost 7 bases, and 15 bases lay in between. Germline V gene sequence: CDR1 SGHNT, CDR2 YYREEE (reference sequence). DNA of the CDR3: TGTGCCAGCAGCGCTCCTGGGGCCCCTAATGAGCAGTTCTTC. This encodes CASSAPGAPNEQFF.

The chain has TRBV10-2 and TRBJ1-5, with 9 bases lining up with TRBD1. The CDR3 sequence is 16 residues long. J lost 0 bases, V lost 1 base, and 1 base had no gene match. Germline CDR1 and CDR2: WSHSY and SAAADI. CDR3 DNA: TGCGCCAGCAGTGAGTGGGACAGGGCTAGCAATCAGCCCCAGCATTTT. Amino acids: CASSEWDRASNQPQHF.

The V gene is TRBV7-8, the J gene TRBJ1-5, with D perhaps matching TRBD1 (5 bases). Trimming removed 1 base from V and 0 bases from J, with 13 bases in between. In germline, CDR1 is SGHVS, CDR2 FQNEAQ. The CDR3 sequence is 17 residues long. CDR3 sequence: CASSLEKSGYSNQPQHF. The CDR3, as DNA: TGTGCCAGCAGCTTAGAGAAGTCAGGGTATAGCAATCAGCCCCAGCATTTT.

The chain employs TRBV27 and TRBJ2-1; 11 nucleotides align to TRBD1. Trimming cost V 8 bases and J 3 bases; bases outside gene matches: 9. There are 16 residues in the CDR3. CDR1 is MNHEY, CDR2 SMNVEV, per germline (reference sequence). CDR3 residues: CASRPWTGGVYNEQFF. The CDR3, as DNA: TGTGCCAGCCGGCCATGGACAGGGGGCGTCTACAATGAGCAGTTCTTC.